The 6 T cell receptor beta chains below come from one sample, sequenced in a study of T cells in tumors after PD-1 blockade. The data were produced by immunoSEQ multiplex PCR, yet TCRdb's version contains in-frame clones alone and is incomplete. The table includes under 75,000 clones, approximately 79% detected once. The sample here was PBMCs, taken after anti-PD-1 treatment. Receptor source: a human donor with basal cell carcinoma.

V is TRBV19 and J is TRBJ1-2; maybe TRBD1 (5 bases). Trimming took off 3 bases at V and 3 bases at J, with 11 bases between the two ends. CDR1 is LNHDA, CDR2 SQIVND, per germline (reference sequence). CDR3 length: 14 amino acids. The CDR3 bases are TGTGCCAGTAGTATTGGGACTAATGACTATGGCTACACCTTC. It codes for CASSIGTNDYGYTF.

The rearrangement links TRBV3-1 (or the pseudogene TRBV3-2) to TRBJ1-1, with D unclear. V dropped 6 bases and J dropped 0 bases, with 11 bases sitting between them. In germline, CDR1 is LGHDT, CDR2 YNNKEL (reference sequence). This CDR3 is 14 amino acids long. CDR3 residues: CASRHREMNTEAFF. The CDR3 nucleotides read TGTGCCAGCAGGCATAGGGAAATGAACACTGAAGCTTTCTTT.

The chain recombines TRBV10-2 with TRBJ2-7, with TRBD2 identical over 7 bases. V dropped 5 bases and J dropped 7; count of bases not matched to a gene: 2. Germline CDR1 reads WSHSY; CDR2 reads SAAADI. The CDR3 runs to 11 residues. This chain's CDR3 is CASSPGGEQYF. Written as DNA, the CDR3 is TGCGCCAGCAGTCCGGGAGGAGAGCAGTACTTC.

There are many counts of this clone. This sequence joins TRBV19 and TRBJ2-7; D unclear. The CDR3 contains 14 residues. V was cut by 3 bases and J by 0 bases, with 9 bases left in between. The V gene's germline CDR1 is LNHDA and CDR2 SQIVND (reference sequence). The CDR3 region is CASSIGGSSYEQYF. CDR3 nucleotide sequence: TGTGCCAGTAGTATCGGCGGTAGCTCCTACGAGCAGTACTTC.

The rearrangement joins TRBV28 to TRBJ1-6, with TRBD1 matching 11 bases. Trimming cost V 6 bases and J 5 bases; bases outside gene matches: 0. The CDR3 sequence is 14 residues long. Per the germline V gene, CDR1 is MDHEN and CDR2 is SYDVKM. CDR3 residues: CASRGQGDNSPLHF. CDR3 bases: TGTGCCAGCAGGGGACAGGGGGATAATTCACCCCTCCACTTT.

J is TRBJ2-7 and V is TRBV21-1. TRBV21-1 is designated a pseudogene. The CDR3 covers 11 residues. The CDR3 spells CASEWGYEQYF. In DNA, the CDR3 is TGTGCCAGCGAATGGGGGTACGAGCAGTACTTC.